Following are 17 T cell receptor beta chains from one sample sequenced in a study of blood T cells in healthy people across ages. A second PCR of 7 to 11 cycles used a sample-barcoded 5' primer and a J-beta primer mix. TCRdb itself ran the 5' RACE reads through MiXCR, one entry per CDR3 protein. The sample contains 650,000 to 800,000 distinct CDR3 sequences, over 40% of which appear only once. Sequencing was performed on blood. Receptors originate from a woman of 80 years or more in good health.

V and J are TRBV12-3 or TRBV12-4 and TRBJ2-4; possible D gene TRBD2, 6 bases. TRBJ2-5 explains the end of the DNA better; the J call may be wrong. This CDR3 contains 13 residues. The CDR3 coding sequence is TGTGCCAGCATCCCAGGTCTGGGAGGGACCCAGTACTTC. Translation gives CASIPGLGGTQYF.

This clonotype was recorded many times. This CDR3 reads CASSLDRLAKYNEQFF. The DNA of the CDR3 is TGTGCCAGCAGCTTAGACCGACTAGCGAAGTACAATGAGCAGTTCTTC. The rearrangement uses TRBV11-2 and TRBJ2-1, with TRBD2 identical over 8 bases. Per the germline V gene, CDR1 is SGHAT and CDR2 is FQNNGV. The CDR3 sequence is 16 residues long. Trimming cost V 0 bases and J 4 bases; bases outside gene matches: 5.

For this clonotype: A much larger clone lies a single base off, so this may be a read error. J is TRBJ2-1 and V is TRBV27; no reliable D call. From germline, CDR1 is MNHEY and CDR2 SMNVEV (reference sequence). This CDR3 has 13 residues. The germline V and J ends were trimmed by 11 bases and 7 bases, with 18 bases remaining between them. In DNA form, the CDR3 reads TGTGCCGGCAATGTCCCCGGACGTAATGAGCAGTTCTTC. Protein: CAGNVPGRNEQFF.

This clonotype was detected ten times or more. The chain is built from TRBV28 and TRBJ2-3, with D tentatively TRBD1 (6 bases). V was cut by 6 bases and J by 7 bases, with 20 bases left in between. The CDR3 has 15 residues. The germline gives CDR1 MDHEN, CDR2 SYDVKM. CDR3 in DNA: TGTGCCAGCAGAGACACACAGGGAGCCCTTAATACGCAGTATTTT. Translated: CASRDTQGALNTQYF.

This clonotype was seen once. The chain employs TRBV12-3 or TRBV12-4 and TRBJ2-3, with unresolved D. Between the trimmed V and J ends, which lost 6 bases and 0 bases, there was a span of 10 bases. The CDR3 contains 14 residues. The CDR3 here is CASRKTASTDTQYF. Here the CDR3 DNA reads TGTGCCAGCAGAAAGACGGCTAGCACAGATACGCAGTATTTT.

The chain combines TRBV7-9 with TRBJ1-1; D is unclear. V lost 5 bases and J lost 2, with 15 bases in between. CDR3 length: 15 amino acids. From germline, CDR1 is SEHNR and CDR2 FQNEAQ (reference sequence). CDR3 sequence (DNA): TGTGCCAGCAGCGGCCCGACCCCCTCCAACACTGAAGCTTTCTTT. This codes for CASSGPTPSNTEAFF.

The chain uses TRBV24-1 and TRBJ2-6; perhaps D is TRBD1 or TRBD2 (5 bases each). The CDR3 totals 17 residues. V was cut by 4 bases and J by 0 bases, with 12 bases left in between. Germline-derived CDR1 and CDR2 are KGHDR and SFDVKD. The CDR3 DNA reads as TGTGCCACCAGTGAAACCGGGGCGGGCTCTGGGGCCAACGTCCTGACTTTC. Translated: CATSETGAGSGANVLTF.

The V gene is TRBV20-1, the J gene TRBJ2-7, with 8 bases that match TRBD1. The J call may be mistaken, given a closer DNA end match to TRBJ2-5. The CDR3 is made up of 12 amino acids. Germline CDR1 is DFQATT and CDR2 is SNEGSKA (reference sequence). The CDR3 region has the DNA TGCAGTGCTAAGGACAGGGAAGAGACCCAGTACTTC. Amino acids: CSAKDREETQYF.

This clonotype was seen at least ten times. The chain links TRBV20-1 to TRBJ2-3, with D maybe TRBD1 (5 bases). The germline CDR1 and CDR2 sequences are DFQATT and SNEGSKA (reference sequence). Between the trimmed V and J ends, which lost 0 bases and 4 bases, there was a span of 11 bases. The CDR3 loop spans 14 amino acids. CDR3 in amino acids: CSARDLGHSDTQYF. In nucleotides, the CDR3 is TGCAGTGCTAGAGATCTAGGACATTCAGATACGCAGTATTTT.

This chain links TRBV5-1 with TRBJ2-7; the match to TRBD1 covers 12 bases. Germline V lookup: CDR1 SGHRS, CDR2 YFSETQ. This CDR3 has 18 amino acids. With 2 bases clipped from V and 1 base from J, the junction kept 10 bases outside the gene matches. DNA of the CDR3: TGCGCCAGCAGCTTTTCGCCCGGGACAGGGGGCAGGTCCTACGAGCAGTACTTC. Protein: CASSFSPGTGGRSYEQYF.

In the case of this clonotype: It may be a read error: a sequence one base away is much more abundant. The rearrangement uses TRBV4-2 and TRBJ1-6; D is perhaps TRBD1 (6 bases). From germline, CDR1 is LGHNA and CDR2 YNFKEQ. The CDR3 spans 16 residues. Trimming took off 1 base at V and 11 bases at J, with 18 bases between the two ends. CDR3 nucleotides: TGTGCCAGCAGCCAAGGGTCGGACAGAGAAAATGCACCCCTCCACTTT. Its translation: CASSQGSDRENAPLHF.

V usage is TRBV12-3 or TRBV12-4 and J usage is TRBJ2-4; D is uncertain. The J call may not be correct, given that the DNA end is closer to TRBJ2-7. The CDR3 covers 12 residues. The CDR3: CASSFSFYEQYF. In DNA form, the CDR3 reads TGTGCCAGCAGCTTCTCATTCTACGAGCAGTACTTC.

This clonotype turned up a few times. The J gene is TRBJ2-5, the V gene TRBV29-1; 11 bases are a match to TRBD2. Germline CDR1 reads SQVTM; CDR2 reads ANQGSEA. The CDR3 loop spans 18 amino acids. The V gene end was trimmed by 5 bases and the J gene end by 11 bases; junction bases not matched to a gene: 25. The CDR3 loop reads CSVYSGRALDPVYNEQYF. Here the CDR3 DNA reads TGCAGCGTTTATAGCGGGAGGGCCCTCGATCCCGTCTACAATGAGCAGTACTTC.

The V call is TRBV10-3, the J call TRBJ2-4; D remains unclear. This CDR3 is built from 14 residues. Germline CDR1 is ENHRY and CDR2 is SYGVKD. Trimming cost V 0 bases and J 7 bases, with 10 bases left between them. The CDR3 DNA follows: TGTGCCATCAGTGAGTCGAGTACTGATAACATTCAGTACTTC. Translating gives CAISESSTDNIQYF.

As regards this clonotype: One base away lies a much larger clone, so this may be a sequencing read error. The chain uses TRBV2 and TRBJ2-5; D tentatively reads TRBD1 or TRBD2 (7 bases each). This CDR3 spans 13 amino acids. V lost 7 bases and J lost 11, with 20 bases in between. Germline V lookup: CDR1 SNHLY, CDR2 FYNNEI. As DNA, the CDR3 is TGTGCCAGCATGCAGGGGGGGTGGAATGAGCAGTACTTC. This gives the protein CASMQGGWNEQYF.

A remark on this clonotype: Given a much more abundant clone one base away, this may be a read error. The rearrangement joins TRBV2 to TRBJ1-1; the D gene is possibly TRBD1 (6 bases). CDR3 length: 12 residues. Germline V lookup: CDR1 SNHLY, CDR2 FYNNEI. The V and J ends lost 6 bases and 10 bases respectively, with 15 bases between them. CDR3 coding DNA: TGTGCCAGCAGAATCACAGGGATTCGAGCTTTCTTT. It translates to CASRITGIRAFF. The variable domain in full, with the rest retrieved from reference TRBV2 and TRBJ1-1, is EPEVTQTPSHQVTQMGQEVILRCVPISNHLYFYWYRQILGQKVEFLVSFYNNEISEKSEIFDDQFSVERPDGSNFTLKIRSTKLEDSAMYFCASRITGIRAFFGQGTRLTVV.

The J gene is TRBJ2-1, the V gene TRBV28; no clear D gene. Judging by the DNA end, TRBJ2-7 fits better; the J call may be wrong. Germline CDR1 is MDHEN and CDR2 is SYDVKM. The length of the CDR3 is 16 residues. CDR3 residues: CASSSTPGASYNEQYF. DNA for the CDR3: TGTGCCAGCAGTTCGACGCCGGGCGCCTCCTACAATGAGCAGTACTTC.